These T cell receptor beta chains were read from a single sample in a study of cytomegalovirus exposure and HLA in healthy donors. Using immunoSEQ multiplex PCR, the repertoire was profiled, and TCRdb retains in-frame clones only, with some absent. The sample gives about 90,000 clones, about three fifths of which show up once; around 5.5% is in the top ten. Sequencing was done on a sample of PBMCs. All receptors come from a woman in her twenties or thirties in good health and CMV-seropositive. CDR3s include the opening cysteine and the closing phenylalanine or tryptophan. Each record gives: V gene, clone size, D gene, J gene, CDR3 protein, CDR3 DNA. D genes are given only for firm matches. Clone size is given for some rows only: seen once, a few or many times, or a class if the clone is expanded.

TRBV7-9	-	-	TRBJ1-1	CASRTSGTEAFF	TGTGCCAGCAGAACCAGTGGCACTGAAGCTTTCTTT
TRBV7-9	-	-	TRBJ1-1	CASSLAFSGNTEAFF	TGTGCCAGCAGCTTAGCGTTCTCAGGGAACACTGAAGCTTTCTTT
TRBV6-5	-	-	TRBJ1-5	CATQARGGGNQPQHF	TGTGCCACCCAAGCTCGAGGGGGGGGCAATCAGCCCCAGCATTTT
TRBV6-5	-	-	TRBJ1-2	CASTAGMGINYGYTF	TGTGCCAGCACCGCGGGGATGGGGATCAACTATGGCTACACCTTC
TRBV29-1	-	-	TRBJ1-2	CSVSGLDGYPF	TGCAGCGTATCAGGGTTAGATGGCTACCCCTTC
TRBV4-1	-	TRBD2	TRBJ2-7	CASSPSGTRVEQYF	TGCGCCAGCAGCCCGTCCGGGACTAGGGTCGAGCAGTACTTC
TRBV28	few	TRBD1	TRBJ1-2	CASSWVGGSYNYGYTF	TGTGCCAGCAGTTGGGTAGGGGGCAGTTATAACTATGGCTACACCTTC
TRBV2	-	TRBD1	TRBJ2-6	CASRARDRNHSGANVLTF	TGTGCCAGCAGAGCTAGGGACAGAAATCACTCTGGGGCCAACGTCCTGACTTTC
TRBV6-4	few	-	TRBJ1-4	CASSDSRGGEKLFF	TGTGCCAGCAGTGACTCGAGGGGGGGGGAAAAACTGTTTTTT
TRBV25-1	-	-	TRBJ1-2	CASSDPLYGYTF	TGTGCCAGCAGTGATCCCCTTTATGGCTACACCTTC
TRBV7-6	few	TRBD1	TRBJ1-4	CASSSGQSEKLFF	TGTGCCAGCAGCTCGGGACAGAGTGAAAAACTGTTTTTT
TRBV30	few	-	TRBJ2-1	CAWSPSMDSSYNEQFF	TGTGCCTGGAGTCCAAGTATGGACAGCTCCTACAATGAGCAGTTCTTC
TRBV7-8	few	-	TRBJ1-3	CASSPTGFSGNTIYF	TGTGCCAGCAGCCCTACAGGATTCTCTGGAAACACCATATATTTT
TRBV19	-	TRBD2	TRBJ2-1	CASSTTSGGIKNEQFF	TGTGCCAGTAGTACGACTAGCGGGGGTATAAAGAATGAGCAGTTCTTC
TRBV27	-	-	TRBJ2-7	CASRSLGQGHYEQYF	TGTGCCAGCCGATCCCTCGGCCAGGGGCACTACGAGCAGTACTTC
TRBV6-4	-	TRBD2	TRBJ2-3	CASSDGTSGTDTQYF	TGTGCCAGCAGTGACGGGACTAGCGGCACAGATACGCAGTATTTT
TRBV7-3	-	-	TRBJ1-2	CASSLTPGGTYGYTF	TGTGCCAGCAGCTTAACCCCCGGGGGAACCTATGGCTACACCTTC
TRBV6-5	-	-	TRBJ2-7	CASSYVPGEQYF	TGTGCCAGCAGTTACGTTCCCGGGGAGCAGTACTTC
TRBV7-2	-	TRBD1	TRBJ1-5	CASSLRTGSNQPQHF	TGTGCCAGCAGCCTGAGGACAGGAAGCAATCAGCCCCAGCATTTT
TRBV6-1	-	-	TRBJ2-1	CASSEALSYSYNEQFF	TGTGCCAGCAGTGAAGCCCTCTCTTACTCCTACAATGAGCAGTTCTTC
TRBV4-1	-	-	TRBJ2-5	CASKREAYSQETQYF	TGCGCCAGCAAGCGCGAAGCGTATAGCCAAGAGACCCAGTACTTC
TRBV19	-	-	TRBJ1-2	CASSSPGLTNYGYTF	TGTGCCAGTAGTTCCCCGGGACTTACGAACTATGGCTACACCTTC
TRBV18	few	-	TRBJ1-6	CASSPSGDLNSPLHF	TGTGCCAGCTCACCATCCGGGGATCTGAATTCACCCCTCCACTTT
TRBV14	-	-	TRBJ1-1	CASSPYRDGTEAFF	TGTGCCAGCAGCCCGTACAGGGACGGAACTGAAGCTTTCTTT
TRBV6-6	few	-	TRBJ2-2	CASSPWDNGELFF	TGTGCCAGCAGCCCCTGGGACAACGGGGAGCTGTTTTTT
TRBV6-5	-	TRBD2	TRBJ2-3	CATRLAGAGGDTQYF	TGTGCCACGAGGCTAGCGGGGGCCGGGGGAGATACGCAGTATTTT
TRBV7-3	-	TRBD2	TRBJ2-3	CASSPGGTNTDTQYF	TGTGCCAGCAGCCCTGGCGGGACTAACACAGATACGCAGTATTTT
TRBV19	-	-	TRBJ1-4	CASSIATGFSNEKLFF	TGTGCCAGTAGTATAGCCACAGGTTTCTCAAATGAAAAACTGTTTTTT
TRBV5-4	-	TRBD1	TRBJ1-2	CASSKGQGPSNYGYTF	TGTGCCAGCAGCAAGGGACAGGGGCCATCTAACTATGGCTACACCTTC
TRBV19	-	TRBD1	TRBJ1-5	CASSMGQLDGPQHF	TGTGCCAGTAGTATGGGACAGCTTGATGGGCCCCAGCATTTT
TRBV2	-	-	TRBJ1-2	CASSEGSGGRIYGYTF	TGTGCCAGCAGTGAAGGTTCGGGGGGCAGAATCTATGGCTACACCTTC
TRBV6-5	-	TRBD1	TRBJ1-2	CASSYGTGIYGYGYTF	TGTGCCAGCAGTTATGGGACAGGGATATATGGTTATGGCTACACCTTC
TRBV7-2	-	-	TRBJ1-2	CASSLVGKPNYGYPF	TGTGCCAGCAGCTTAGTGGGTAAACCCAACTATGGCTACCCCTTC
TRBV12-5	-	-	TRBJ1-2	CASGLVQGRQNYGYTF	TGTGCTAGTGGTTTGGTACAAGGGCGACAGAACTATGGCTACACCTTC
TRBV5-1	-	-	TRBJ1-1	CASSWGVNTEAFF	TGCGCCAGCAGCTGGGGGGTGAACACTGAAGCTTTCTTT
TRBV7-8	-	TRBD2	TRBJ2-3	CASSLETRTSGVHF	TGTGCCAGCAGCTTAGAGACGAGGACTAGCGGGGTTCATTTT
TRBV11-3	-	-	TRBJ2-1	CASSPPQGIKQFF	TGTGCCAGCAGCCCCCCCCAGGGGATCAAGCAGTTCTTC
TRBV14	-	-	TRBJ1-6	CASSQGRFSPLHF	TGTGCCAGCAGCCAAGGGAGGTTTTCACCCCTCCACTTT
TRBV7-2	-	-	TRBJ2-5	CASSPRGSGEQYF	TGTGCCAGCAGCCCCCGTGGGAGTGGGGAGCAGTACTTC
TRBV6-4	-	TRBD1	TRBJ2-6	CASSDKGASGANVLTF	TGTGCCAGCAGTGATAAGGGGGCCTCTGGGGCCAACGTCCTGACTTTC